This TCR beta chain is drawn from a study of control samples from healthy donors and cancer patients. Clones were read by immunoSEQ multiplex PCR, and TCRdb kept only the in-frame ones, dropping some. The table lists about 89,000 clones, 85% to 90% of them singletons. Germline-derived CDR1 and CDR2 are SGHRS and YFSETQ. This CDR3 is built from 15 residues. With V trimmed by 0 bases and J by 6 bases, 6 bases remained unmatched. The J gene is TRBJ1-2, the V gene TRBV5-1; 9 bases are a match to TRBD1. The receptor comes from a woman in her 40s in good health. Sequences were obtained from blood. CDR3 in amino acids: CASSLGTGEFHGYTF. CDR3 nucleotides: TGCGCCAGCAGCTTGGGGACAGGGGAGTTTCATGGCTACACCTTC.